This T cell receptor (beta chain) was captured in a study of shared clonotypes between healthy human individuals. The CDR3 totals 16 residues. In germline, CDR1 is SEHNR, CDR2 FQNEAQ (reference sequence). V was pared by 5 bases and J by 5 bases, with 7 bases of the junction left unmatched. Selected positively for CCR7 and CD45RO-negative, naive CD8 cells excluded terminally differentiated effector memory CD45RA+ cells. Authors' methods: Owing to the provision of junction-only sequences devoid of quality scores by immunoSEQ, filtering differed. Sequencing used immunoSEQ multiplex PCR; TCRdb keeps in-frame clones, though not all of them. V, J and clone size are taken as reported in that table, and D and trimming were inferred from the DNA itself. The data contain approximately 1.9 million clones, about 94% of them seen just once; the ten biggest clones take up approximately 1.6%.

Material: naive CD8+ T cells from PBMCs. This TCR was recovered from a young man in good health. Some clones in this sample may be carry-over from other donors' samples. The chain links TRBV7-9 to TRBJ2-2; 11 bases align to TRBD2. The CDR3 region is CASSPYSGRVTGELFF. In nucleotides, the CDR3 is TGTGCCAGCAGCCCATATAGCGGGAGGGTTACCGGGGAGCTGTTTTTT. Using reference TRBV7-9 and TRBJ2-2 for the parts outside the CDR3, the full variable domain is DTGVSQNPRHKITKRGQNVTFRCDPISEHNRLYWYRQTLGQGPEFLTYFQNEAQLEKSRLLSDRFSAERPKGSFSTLEIQRTEQGDSAMYLCASSPYSGRVTGELFFGEGSRLTVL.